This T cell receptor beta chain was sequenced in a study of T cell responses to AZD1222 COVID-19 vaccine. Study results and limitations: With two AZD1222 doses given, Spike-specific TCR breadth and depth both rose. Baseline seropositivity occurred in only six or seven AZD1222 recipients.

With regard to this clone: Its matching antigen is unknown.

The germline V and J ends were trimmed by 5 bases and 5 bases, with 7 bases remaining between them. The CDR3 contains 12 residues. CDR1 and CDR2 from the germline V gene are MNHEY and SVGEGT. Sequencing was performed with immunoSEQ multiplex PCR; in TCRdb, only in-frame clones are kept and a portion is missing. The sample includes fewer than 200,000 clones, 85% to 90% of them seen just once. This TCR was sampled from an adult who received the AZD1222 COVID-19 vaccine. The chain is built from TRBV6-2 or TRBV6-3 and TRBJ2-1; unclear D gene. The sequenced sample was peripheral blood, obtained 28 days after the second AZD1222 dose. CDR3 DNA: TGTGCCAGCAGTGAGAACAACAATGAGCAGTTCTTC. Translating gives CASSENNNEQFF.